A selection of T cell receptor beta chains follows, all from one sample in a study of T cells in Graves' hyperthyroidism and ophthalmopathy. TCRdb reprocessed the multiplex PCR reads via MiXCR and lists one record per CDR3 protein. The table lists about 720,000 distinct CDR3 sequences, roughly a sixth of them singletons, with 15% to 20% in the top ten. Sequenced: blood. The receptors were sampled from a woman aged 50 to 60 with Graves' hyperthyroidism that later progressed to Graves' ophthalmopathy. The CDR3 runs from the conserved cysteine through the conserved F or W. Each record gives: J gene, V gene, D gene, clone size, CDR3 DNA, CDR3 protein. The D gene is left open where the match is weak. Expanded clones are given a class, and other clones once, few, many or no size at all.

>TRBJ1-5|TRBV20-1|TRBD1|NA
TGCAGTGCTACCAAGGAGGGGGCGGGACAGCCCCAGCATTTT
CSATKEGAGQPQHF
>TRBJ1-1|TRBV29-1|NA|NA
TGCAGCGCTGACGATGGTAGGGCTTTCTTT
CSADDGRAFF
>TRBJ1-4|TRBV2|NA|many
TGTGCCAGCAGAGACGGAGCCTCGAGTGAAAAACTGTTTTTT
CASRDGASSEKLFF
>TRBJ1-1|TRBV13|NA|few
TGTGCCAGCAGGGGGGGAGAGGCCCTGGTGACTGAAGCTTTCTTT
CASRGGEALVTEAFF
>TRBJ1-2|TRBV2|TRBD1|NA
TGTGCCAGCAGCTTTGCTATGAAACAGGGGATATGGGGCTACACCTTC
CASSFAMKQGIWGYTF
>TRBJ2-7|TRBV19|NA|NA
TGTGCCAGTAGTGCCGCCGGGACTGTCTACGAGCAGTACTTC
CASSAAGTVYEQYF
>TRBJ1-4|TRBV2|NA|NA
TGTGCCAGCAGTGAAGGAGGGGAGGGTAATGAAAAACTGTTTTTT
CASSEGGEGNEKLFF
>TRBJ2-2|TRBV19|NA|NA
TGTGCCAGTATTCCTCAGGGGTACACCGGGGAGCTGTTTTTT
CASIPQGYTGELFF
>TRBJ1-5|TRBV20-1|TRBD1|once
TGCAGTGCCCTTGACAGGGGGCCTTATCAGCCCCAGCATTTT
CSALDRGPYQPQHF
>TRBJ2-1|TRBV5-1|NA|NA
TGCGCCAGCAGCTTCGAACCCGATGAGCAGTTCTTC
CASSFEPDEQFF